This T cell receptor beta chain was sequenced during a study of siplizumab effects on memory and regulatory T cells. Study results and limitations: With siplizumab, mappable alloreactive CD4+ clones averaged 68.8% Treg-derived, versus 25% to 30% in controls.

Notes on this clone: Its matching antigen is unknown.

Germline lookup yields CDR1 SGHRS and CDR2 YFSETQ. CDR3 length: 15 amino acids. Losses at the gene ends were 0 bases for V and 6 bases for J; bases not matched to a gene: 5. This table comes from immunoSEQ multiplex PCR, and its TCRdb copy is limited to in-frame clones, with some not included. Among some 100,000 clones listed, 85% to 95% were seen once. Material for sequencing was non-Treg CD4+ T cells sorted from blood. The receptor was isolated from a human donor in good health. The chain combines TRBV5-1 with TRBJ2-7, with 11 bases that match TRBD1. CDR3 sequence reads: CASSLATGTGGEQYF. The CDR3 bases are TGCGCCAGCAGCTTGGCCACCGGGACAGGGGGCGAGCAGTACTTC.